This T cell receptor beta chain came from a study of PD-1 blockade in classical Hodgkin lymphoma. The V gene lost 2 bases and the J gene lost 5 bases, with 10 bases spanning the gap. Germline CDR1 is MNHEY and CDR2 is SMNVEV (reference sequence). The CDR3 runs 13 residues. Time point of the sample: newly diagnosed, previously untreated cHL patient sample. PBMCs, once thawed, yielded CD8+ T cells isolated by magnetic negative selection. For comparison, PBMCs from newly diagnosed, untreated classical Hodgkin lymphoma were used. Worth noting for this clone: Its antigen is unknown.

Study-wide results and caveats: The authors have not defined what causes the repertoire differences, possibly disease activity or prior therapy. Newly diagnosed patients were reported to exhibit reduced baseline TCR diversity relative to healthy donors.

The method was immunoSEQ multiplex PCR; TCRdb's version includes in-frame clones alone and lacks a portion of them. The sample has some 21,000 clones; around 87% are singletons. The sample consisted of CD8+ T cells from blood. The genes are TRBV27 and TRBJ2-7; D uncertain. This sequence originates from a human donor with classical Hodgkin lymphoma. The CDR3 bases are TGTGCCAGCAGTTTAAGTTCGGAGAACGAGCAGTACTTC. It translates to CASSLSSENEQYF.